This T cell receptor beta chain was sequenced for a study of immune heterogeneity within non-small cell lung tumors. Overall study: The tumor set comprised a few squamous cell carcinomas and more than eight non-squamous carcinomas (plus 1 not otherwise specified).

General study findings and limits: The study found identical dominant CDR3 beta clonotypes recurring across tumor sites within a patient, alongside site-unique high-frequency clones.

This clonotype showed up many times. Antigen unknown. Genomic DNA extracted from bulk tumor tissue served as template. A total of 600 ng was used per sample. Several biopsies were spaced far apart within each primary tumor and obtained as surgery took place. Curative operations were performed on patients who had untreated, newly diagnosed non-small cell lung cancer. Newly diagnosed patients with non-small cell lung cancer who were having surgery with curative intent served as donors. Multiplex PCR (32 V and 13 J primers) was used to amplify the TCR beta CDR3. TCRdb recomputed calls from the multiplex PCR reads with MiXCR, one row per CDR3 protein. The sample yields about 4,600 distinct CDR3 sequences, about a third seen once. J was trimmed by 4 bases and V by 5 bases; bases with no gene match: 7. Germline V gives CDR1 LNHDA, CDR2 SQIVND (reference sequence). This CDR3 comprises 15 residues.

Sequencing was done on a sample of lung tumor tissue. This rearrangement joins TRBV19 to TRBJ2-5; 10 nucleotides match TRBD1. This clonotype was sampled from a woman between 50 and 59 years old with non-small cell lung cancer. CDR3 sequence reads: CASSSNRDRGETQYF. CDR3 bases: TGTGCCAGTAGTTCCAACCGGGACAGGGGAGAGACCCAGTACTTC.